The 4 T cell receptor beta chains presented below share a single source sample, sequenced in a study of CD8+CD57+ T cells in acquired aplastic anemia. According to the study, genomic DNA was the template for TCR beta VDJ and CDR3 profiling. TCRdb redid the calling of the reads with MiXCR, one entry per CDR3 protein. The sample has around 190,000 distinct CDR3 sequences; about 59% are singletons. Specimen: sorted CD4+, CD8+, or CD8+CD57+ T cells (not recorded which) from PBMCs. The source of these receptors is a human donor in good health.

This chain links TRBV7-6 with TRBJ2-3; no reliable D call. Germline V gives CDR1 SGHVS, CDR2 FNYEAQ. Deletions cut 7 bases from V and 4 bases from J, with 15 bases between. There are 14 residues in the CDR3. The CDR3: CASTLTKSADTQYF. The CDR3 nucleotides are TGTGCCAGCACCCTTACGAAGAGCGCAGATACGCAGTATTTT. The full variable domain, with the rest looked up from reference TRBV7-6 and TRBJ2-3, is GAGVSQSPRYKVTKRGQDVALRCDPISGHVSLYWYRQALGQGPEFLTYFNYEAQQDKSGLPNDRFSAERPEGSISTLTIQRTEQRDSAMYRCASTLTKSADTQYFGPGTRLTVL.

Here the CDR3 DNA reads TGTGCCATCAGTGCACAGGGAGGCAATGAGCAGTTCTTC. It yields the protein CAISAQGGNEQFF. The J gene is TRBJ2-1, the V gene TRBV10-3; D is possibly TRBD1 or TRBD2 (6 bases each). Germline loops: CDR1 ENHRY, CDR2 SYGVKD. Trimming removed 4 bases at V and 6 bases at J, with 10 bases between. The CDR3 is made up of 13 amino acids.

This clonotype has ten or more counts. The rearrangement links TRBV5-7 to TRBJ2-2; 9 nucleotides line up with TRBD2. TRBV5-7 is an open reading frame whose function is uncertain. The CDR3 is 17 residues long. With V trimmed by 1 base and J by 5 bases, 9 bases remained unmatched. CDR3 in amino acids: CASSLRWGTSKTGELFF. As DNA, the CDR3 is TGTGCCAGCAGCTTGCGTTGGGGGACTAGCAAGACCGGGGAGCTGTTTTTT.

The genes are TRBV15 and TRBJ1-2; TRBD1 might be the D (6 bases). The CDR3 has 19 residues. V was clipped by 0 bases and J by 0 bases, with 20 bases between them. The germline gives CDR1 LNHNV, CDR2 YYDKDF (reference sequence). For the CDR3, the DNA is TGTGCCACCAGCAGAGATCGGCCGGGGACACCTGGACCTAACTATGGCTACACCTTC. This gives the protein CATSRDRPGTPGPNYGYTF.